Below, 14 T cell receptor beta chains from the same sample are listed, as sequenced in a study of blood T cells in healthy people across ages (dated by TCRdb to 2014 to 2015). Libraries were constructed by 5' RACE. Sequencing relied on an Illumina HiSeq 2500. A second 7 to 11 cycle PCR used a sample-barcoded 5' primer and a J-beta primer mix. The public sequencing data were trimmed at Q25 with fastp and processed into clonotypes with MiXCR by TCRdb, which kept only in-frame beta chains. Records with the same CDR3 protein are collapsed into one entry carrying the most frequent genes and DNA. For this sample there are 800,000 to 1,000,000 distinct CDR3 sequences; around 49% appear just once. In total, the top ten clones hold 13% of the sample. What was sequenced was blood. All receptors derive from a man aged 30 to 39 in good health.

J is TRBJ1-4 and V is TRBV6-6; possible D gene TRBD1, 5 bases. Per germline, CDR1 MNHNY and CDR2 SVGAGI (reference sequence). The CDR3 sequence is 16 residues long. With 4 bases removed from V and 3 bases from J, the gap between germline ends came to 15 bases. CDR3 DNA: TGTGCCAGCAGTTCCCTCGGGGCAGCAGCTAATGAAAAACTGTTTTTT. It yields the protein CASSSLGAAANEKLFF.

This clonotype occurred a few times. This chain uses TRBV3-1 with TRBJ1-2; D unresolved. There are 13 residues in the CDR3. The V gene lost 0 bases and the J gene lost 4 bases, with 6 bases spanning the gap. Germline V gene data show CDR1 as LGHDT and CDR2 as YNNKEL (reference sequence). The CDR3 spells CASSQDTSYGYTF. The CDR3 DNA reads TGTGCCAGCAGCCAAGATACTAGCTATGGCTACACCTTC. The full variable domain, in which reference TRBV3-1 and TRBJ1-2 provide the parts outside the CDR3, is DTAVSQTPKYLVTQMGNDKSIKCEQNLGHDTMYWYKQDSKKFLKIMFSYNNKELIINETVPNRFSPKSPDKAHLNLHINSLELGDSAVYFCASSQDTSYGYTFGSGTRLTVV.

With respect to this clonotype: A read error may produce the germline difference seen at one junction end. CDR3 region: CVSSYGGHEQYF. The CDR3 nucleotides read TGTGTCAGCAGTTACGGGGGGCACGAGCAGTACTTC. V gene TRBV6-5 combines with J gene TRBJ2-7; weak D call: TRBD2 (7 bases). This CDR3 spans 12 amino acids. CDR1 is MNHEY, CDR2 SVGAGI, per germline.

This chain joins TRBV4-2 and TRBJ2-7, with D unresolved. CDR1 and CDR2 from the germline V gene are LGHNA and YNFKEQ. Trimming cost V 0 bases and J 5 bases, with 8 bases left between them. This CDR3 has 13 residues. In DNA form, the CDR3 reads TGTGCCAGCAGCCAAGAAAGGGTCCACGAGCAGTACTTC. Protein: CASSQERVHEQYF.

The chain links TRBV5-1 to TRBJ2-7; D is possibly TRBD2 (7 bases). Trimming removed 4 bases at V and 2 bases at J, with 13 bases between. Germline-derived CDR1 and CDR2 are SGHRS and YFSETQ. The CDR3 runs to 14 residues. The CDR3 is CASSVGGAAYEQYF. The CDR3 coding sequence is TGCGCCAGCAGCGTTGGGGGGGCGGCCTACGAGCAGTACTTC.

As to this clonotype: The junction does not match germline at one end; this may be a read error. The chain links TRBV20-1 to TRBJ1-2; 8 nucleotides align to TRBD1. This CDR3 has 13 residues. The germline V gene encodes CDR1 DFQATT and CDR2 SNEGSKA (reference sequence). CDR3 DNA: TGCAGGGCTACGGACAGGGACAACTATGGCTACACCTTC. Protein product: CRATDRDNYGYTF.

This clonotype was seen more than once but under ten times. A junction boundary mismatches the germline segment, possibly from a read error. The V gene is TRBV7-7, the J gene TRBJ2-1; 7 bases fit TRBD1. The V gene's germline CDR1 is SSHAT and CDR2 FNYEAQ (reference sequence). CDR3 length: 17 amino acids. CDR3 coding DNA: TGTGCTAGCAGCTTAGATGCCAGGGGGTCGGGTTACAATGAGCAGTTCTTC. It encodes CASSLDARGSGYNEQFF.

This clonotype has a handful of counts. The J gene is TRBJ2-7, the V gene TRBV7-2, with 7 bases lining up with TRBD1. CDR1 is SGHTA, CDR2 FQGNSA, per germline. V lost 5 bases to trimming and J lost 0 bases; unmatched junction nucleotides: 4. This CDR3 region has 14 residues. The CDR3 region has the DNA TGTGCCAGCAGCCAAGGACAGGTCTCCTACGAGCAGTACTTC. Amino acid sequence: CASSQGQVSYEQYF.

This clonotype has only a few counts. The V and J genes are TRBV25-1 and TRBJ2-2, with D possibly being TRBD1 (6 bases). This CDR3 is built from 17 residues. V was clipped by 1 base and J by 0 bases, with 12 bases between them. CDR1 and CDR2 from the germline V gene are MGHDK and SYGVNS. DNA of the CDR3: TGTGCCAGCAGTGAATTTTACGGACAGACGAACACCGGGGAGCTGTTTTTT. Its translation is CASSEFYGQTNTGELFF. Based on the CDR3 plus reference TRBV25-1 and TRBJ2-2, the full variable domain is EADIYQTPRYLVIGTGKKITLECSQTMGHDKMYWYQQDPGMELHLIHYSYGVNSTEKGDLSSESTVSRIRTEHFPLTLESARPSHTSQYLCASSEFYGQTNTGELFFGEGSRLTVL.

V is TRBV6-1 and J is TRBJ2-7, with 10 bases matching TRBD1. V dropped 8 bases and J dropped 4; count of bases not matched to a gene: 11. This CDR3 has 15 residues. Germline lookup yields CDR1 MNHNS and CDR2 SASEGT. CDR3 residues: CASLEGGTGVYEQYF. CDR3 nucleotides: TGTGCCAGCCTCGAAGGGGGGACAGGGGTTTACGAGCAGTACTTC.

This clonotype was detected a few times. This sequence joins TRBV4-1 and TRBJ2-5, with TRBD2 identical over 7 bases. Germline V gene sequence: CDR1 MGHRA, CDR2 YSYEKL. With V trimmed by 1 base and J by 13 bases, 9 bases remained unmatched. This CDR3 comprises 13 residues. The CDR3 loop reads CASSQGSSGDRYF. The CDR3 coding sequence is TGCGCCAGCAGCCAAGGGTCGAGCGGGGATCGGTACTTC.

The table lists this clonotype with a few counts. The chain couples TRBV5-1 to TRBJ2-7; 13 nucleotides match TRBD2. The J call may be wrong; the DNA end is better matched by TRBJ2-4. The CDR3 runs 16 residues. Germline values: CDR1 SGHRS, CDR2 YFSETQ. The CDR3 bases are TGCGCCAGCAGCTTGGGGACTAGCGGGGGTAAAGACATTCAGTACTTC. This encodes CASSLGTSGGKDIQYF.

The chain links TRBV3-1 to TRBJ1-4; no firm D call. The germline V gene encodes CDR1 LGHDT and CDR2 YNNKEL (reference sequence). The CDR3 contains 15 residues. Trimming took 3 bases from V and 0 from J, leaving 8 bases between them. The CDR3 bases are TGTGCCAGCAGCCAGAGGGCATCAACTAATGAAAAACTGTTTTTT. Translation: CASSQRASTNEKLFF.

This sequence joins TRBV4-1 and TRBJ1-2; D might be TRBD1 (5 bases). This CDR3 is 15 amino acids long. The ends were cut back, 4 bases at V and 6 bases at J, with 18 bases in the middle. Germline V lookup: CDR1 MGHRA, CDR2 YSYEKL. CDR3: CASSLRDGSADGYTF. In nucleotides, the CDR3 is TGCGCCAGCAGCCTCCGGGACGGCAGTGCGGATGGCTACACCTTC.